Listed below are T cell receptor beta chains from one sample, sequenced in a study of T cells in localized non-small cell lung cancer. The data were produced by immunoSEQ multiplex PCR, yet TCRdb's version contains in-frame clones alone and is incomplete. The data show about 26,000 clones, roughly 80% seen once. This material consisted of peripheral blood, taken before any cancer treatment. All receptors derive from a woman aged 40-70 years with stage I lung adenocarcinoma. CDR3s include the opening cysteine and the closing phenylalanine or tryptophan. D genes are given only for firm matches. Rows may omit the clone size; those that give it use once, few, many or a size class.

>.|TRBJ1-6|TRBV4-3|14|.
CASSHPESNSPLHF
TGCGCCAGCAGCCACCCGGAGTCGAATTCACCCCTCCACTTT
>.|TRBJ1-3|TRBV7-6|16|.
CASSPRSRGAGNTIYF
TGTGCCAGCAGCCCGAGATCCCGGGGCGCTGGAAACACCATATATTTT
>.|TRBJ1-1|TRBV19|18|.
CASSIRSGTYEMNTEAFF
TGTGCCAGTAGTATAAGATCGGGGACCTACGAAATGAACACTGAAGCTTTCTTT
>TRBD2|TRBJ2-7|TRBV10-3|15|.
CAISFGLAVSYEQYF
TGTGCCATCAGCTTTGGACTAGCGGTTTCCTACGAGCAGTACTTC
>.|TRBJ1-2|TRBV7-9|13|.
CASSSLAGAGYTF
TGTGCCAGCAGCTCCCTAGCAGGGGCTGGCTACACCTTC
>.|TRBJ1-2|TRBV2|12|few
CASLFSGNGYTF
TGTGCCAGCCTTTTCTCGGGGAATGGCTACACCTTC
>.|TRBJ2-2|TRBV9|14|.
CASSVVPLGGELFF
TGTGCCAGCAGCGTAGTACCGTTAGGGGGGGAGCTGTTTTTT
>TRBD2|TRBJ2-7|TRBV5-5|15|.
CASSREGSNSYEQYF
TGTGCCAGCAGCCGGGAGGGCTCCAACTCCTACGAGCAGTACTTC
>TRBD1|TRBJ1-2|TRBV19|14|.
CASSETGGAYGYTF
TGTGCCAGTAGTGAGACAGGGGGCGCCTATGGCTACACCTTC
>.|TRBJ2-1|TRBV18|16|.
CASSPRQGAGFDEQFF
TGTGCCAGCTCACCACGACAGGGAGCGGGGTTCGATGAGCAGTTCTTC
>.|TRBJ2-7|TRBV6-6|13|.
CASTPGSNYEQYF
TGTGCCAGCACCCCGGGCAGCAACTACGAGCAGTACTTC
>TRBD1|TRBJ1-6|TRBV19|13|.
CATHRDRASPLHF
TGTGCCACCCACCGGGACAGGGCTTCACCCCTCCACTTT
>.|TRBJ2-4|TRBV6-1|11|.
CASWTVGIQYF
TGTGCCAGCTGGACAGTCGGCATTCAGTACTTC
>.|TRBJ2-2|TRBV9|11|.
CASSVFGELFF
TGTGCCAGCAGCGTGTTCGGGGAGCTGTTTTTT
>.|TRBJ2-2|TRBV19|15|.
CASSLQPSYTGELFF
TGTGCCAGTAGTCTCCAGCCATCGTACACCGGGGAGCTGTTTTTT
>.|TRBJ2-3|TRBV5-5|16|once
CASSKDARASTDTQYF
TGTGCCAGCAGCAAGGACGCTCGTGCTAGCACAGATACGCAGTATTTT
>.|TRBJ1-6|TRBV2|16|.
CASRAGTPSLNSPLHF
TGTGCCAGCAGGGCCGGGACACCTAGCCTAAATTCACCCCTCCACTTT
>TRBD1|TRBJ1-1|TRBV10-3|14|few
CAISEDRGGTEAFF
TGTGCCATCAGTGAGGACAGGGGGGGGACTGAAGCTTTCTTT
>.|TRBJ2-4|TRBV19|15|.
CASSIQRGAKNIQYF
TGTGCCAGTAGTATTCAAAGGGGAGCCAAAAACATTCAGTACTTC
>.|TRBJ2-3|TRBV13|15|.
CASSIREGVSDTQYF
TGTGCCAGCAGCATCCGAGAGGGAGTCTCAGATACGCAGTATTTT
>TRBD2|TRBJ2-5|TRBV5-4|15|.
CASSWERGGGETQYF
TGTGCCAGCAGCTGGGAGCGGGGGGGCGGCGAGACCCAGTACTTC
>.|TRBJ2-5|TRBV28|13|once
CASSFSQWETQYF
TGTGCCAGCAGTTTTAGCCAATGGGAGACCCAGTACTTC
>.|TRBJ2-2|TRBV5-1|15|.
CASSSSIANTGELFF
TGCGCCAGCAGCTCCTCCATCGCGAACACCGGGGAGCTGTTTTTT
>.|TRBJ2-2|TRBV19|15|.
CASSMAGLNTGELFF
TGTGCCAGTAGTATGGCAGGGCTCAACACCGGGGAGCTGTTTTTT
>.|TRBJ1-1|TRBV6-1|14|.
CASSELGSNTEAFF
TGTGCCAGCAGTGAATTGGGGTCGAACACTGAAGCTTTCTTT
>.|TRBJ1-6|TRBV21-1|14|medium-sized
CASSKAGTASPLHF
TGTGCCAGCAGCAAAGCCGGGACGGCTTCACCCCTCCACTTT
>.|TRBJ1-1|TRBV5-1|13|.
CASSLGSDTEAFF
TGCGCCAGCAGCTTGGGTTCGGACACTGAAGCTTTCTTT
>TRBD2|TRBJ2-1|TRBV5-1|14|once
CASSLLAGSDEQFF
TGCGCCAGCAGCTTACTAGCGGGGAGCGATGAGCAGTTCTTC
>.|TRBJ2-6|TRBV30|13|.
CAWSVSGANVLTF
TGTGCCTGGAGTGTGTCCGGGGCCAACGTCCTGACTTTC
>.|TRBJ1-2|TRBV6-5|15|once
CASSYSAVAGYGYTF
TGTGCCAGCAGTTACTCAGCGGTAGCGGGCTATGGCTACACCTTC
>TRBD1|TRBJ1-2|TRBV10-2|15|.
CAIFNAGTVNYGYTF
TGCGCCATCTTTAACGCCGGGACAGTTAACTATGGCTACACCTTC
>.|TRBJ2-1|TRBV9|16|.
CASSVPSHNRADEQFF
TGTGCCAGCAGCGTACCCTCCCACAACAGGGCCGATGAGCAGTTCTTC
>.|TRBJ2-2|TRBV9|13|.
CASSVGGTGELFF
TGTGCCAGCAGCGTAGGGGGCACCGGGGAGCTGTTTTTT
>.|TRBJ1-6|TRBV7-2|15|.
CASSFDSTNNSPLHF
TGTGCCAGCAGCTTTGACAGTACCAATAATTCACCCCTCCACTTT
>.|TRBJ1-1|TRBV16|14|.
CASSQSSLYTEAFF
TGTGCCAGCAGCCAATCGAGCCTATACACTGAAGCTTTCTTT
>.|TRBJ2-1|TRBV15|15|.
CATSPHAHRDNEQFF
TGTGCCACCAGCCCCCACGCCCACAGGGACAATGAGCAGTTCTTC
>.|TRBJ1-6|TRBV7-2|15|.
CASSLMAQGNSPLHF
TGTGCCAGCAGCTTGATGGCCCAGGGGAATTCACCCCTCCACTTT
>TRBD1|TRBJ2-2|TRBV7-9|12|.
CAAQGGTGELFF
TGTGCGGCACAGGGGGGCACCGGGGAGCTGTTTTTT
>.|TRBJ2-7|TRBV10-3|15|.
CAIDAGRNRVYEQYF
TGTGCCATCGACGCAGGGCGCAATCGGGTCTACGAGCAGTACTTC
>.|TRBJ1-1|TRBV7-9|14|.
CASSFGPMNTEAFF
TGTGCCAGCAGCTTCGGGCCCATGAACACTGAAGCTTTCTTT
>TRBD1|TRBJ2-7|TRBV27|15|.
CASSFQGQARHEQYF
TGTGCCAGCAGTTTTCAGGGACAGGCCCGACACGAGCAGTACTTC
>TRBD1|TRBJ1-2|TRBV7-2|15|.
CASSLGDRVVYGYTF
TGTGCCAGCAGCTTAGGGGACAGGGTGGTCTATGGCTACACCTTC
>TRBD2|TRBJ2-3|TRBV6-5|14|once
CASRGLAGTDTQYF
TGTGCCAGCAGGGGACTAGCGGGGACAGATACGCAGTATTTT
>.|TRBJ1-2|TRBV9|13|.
CASSVDTNYGYTF
TGTGCCAGCAGCGTAGACACTAACTATGGCTACACCTTC
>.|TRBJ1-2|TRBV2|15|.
CASSEAMDSNYGYTF
TGTGCCAGCAGTGAAGCCATGGACAGTAACTATGGCTACACCTTC
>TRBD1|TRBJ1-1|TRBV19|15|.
CASSSHLRGTAEAFF
TGTGCCAGTAGTAGCCACCTCAGGGGGACCGCTGAAGCTTTCTTT
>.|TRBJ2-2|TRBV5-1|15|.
CASSLEGGRAGELFF
TGCGCCAGCAGCTTGGAGGGGGGCCGGGCCGGGGAGCTGTTTTTT
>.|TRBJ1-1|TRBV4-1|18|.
CASSLRTLRGDMNTEAFF
TGCGCCAGCAGCCTCCGGACATTGAGAGGGGACATGAACACTGAAGCTTTCTTT
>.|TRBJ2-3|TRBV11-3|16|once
CASSSQSLPGTDTQYF
TGTGCCAGCAGCTCCCAAAGCCTGCCTGGCACAGATACGCAGTATTTT
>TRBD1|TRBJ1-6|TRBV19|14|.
CASSIQGQDSPLHF
TGTGCCAGTAGTATTCAGGGACAGGATTCACCCCTCCACTTT
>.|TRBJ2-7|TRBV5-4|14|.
CASSSANLLYEQYF
TGTGCCAGCAGCTCCGCGAACTTGCTTTACGAGCAGTACTTC
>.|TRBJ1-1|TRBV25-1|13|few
CASSLGQYTEAFF
TGTGCCAGCAGTTTAGGGCAGTACACTGAAGCTTTCTTT
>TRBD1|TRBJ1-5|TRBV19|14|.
CASSRDRDFQPQHF
TGTGCCAGTAGTAGGGACAGGGATTTTCAGCCCCAGCATTTT
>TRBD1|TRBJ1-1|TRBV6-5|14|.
CASSQRGQYTEAFF
TGTGCCAGCAGTCAGAGGGGGCAGTACACTGAAGCTTTCTTT
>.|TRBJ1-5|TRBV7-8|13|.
CASSLDSNQPQHF
TGTGCCAGCAGCTTGGACAGTAATCAGCCCCAGCATTTT
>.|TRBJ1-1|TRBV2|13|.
CASSDEMNTEAFF
TGTGCCAGCAGTGATGAGATGAACACTGAAGCTTTCTTT
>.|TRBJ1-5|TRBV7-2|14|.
CASSSGLLNQPQHF
TGTGCCAGCAGCTCGGGACTGCTCAATCAGCCCCAGCATTTT